The T cell receptor (beta chain) described here comes from a study of blood T cell repertoires in COVID-19. Study summary: The United States, Italy and Spain provided the acute and convalescent COVID-19 samples.

V was pared by 6 bases and J by 3 bases, with 12 bases of the junction left unmatched. Germline CDR1 is MGHRA and CDR2 is YSYEKL. CDR3 size: 17 residues. Profiled with immunoSEQ multiplex PCR; TCRdb holds only in-frame clones, not every one. The table shows under 300,000 clones, with roughly 85% occurring only once. Sequences were obtained from peripheral blood. This receptor was identified in a human donor in a cohort sampled during active COVID-19. V gene TRBV4-1 combines with J gene TRBJ2-1; 9 bases map to TRBD1. The CDR3 is CASRWGQGAVDYNEQFF. In DNA form, the CDR3 reads TGCGCCAGCAGGTGGGGACAGGGAGCCGTCGACTACAATGAGCAGTTCTTC.